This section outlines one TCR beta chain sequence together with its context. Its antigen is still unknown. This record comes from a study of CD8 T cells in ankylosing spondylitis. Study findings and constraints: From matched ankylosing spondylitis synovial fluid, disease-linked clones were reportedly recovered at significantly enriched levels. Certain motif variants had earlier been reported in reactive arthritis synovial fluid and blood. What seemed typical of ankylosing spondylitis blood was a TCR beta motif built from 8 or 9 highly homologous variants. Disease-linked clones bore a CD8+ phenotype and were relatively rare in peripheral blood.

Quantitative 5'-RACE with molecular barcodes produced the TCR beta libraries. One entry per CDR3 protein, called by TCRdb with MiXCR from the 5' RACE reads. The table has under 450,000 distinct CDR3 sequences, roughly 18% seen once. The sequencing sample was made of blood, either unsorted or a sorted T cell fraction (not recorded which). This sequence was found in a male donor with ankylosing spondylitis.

This chain's CDR3 is CSAREWTGASPLHF. The CDR3 DNA reads as TGCAGTGCTAGAGAGTGGACAGGGGCTTCACCCCTCCACTTT. The genes are TRBV20-1 and TRBJ1-6, with TRBD1 identical over 9 bases. J gave up 9 bases and V 0 bases, and 3 bases lay outside the gene matches. Germline V gene data show CDR1 as DFQATT and CDR2 as SNEGSKA (reference sequence). CDR3 length: 14 residues.